Below are 21 T cell receptor beta chains sequenced from a single sample in a study of identifying expanded T cells in peripheral blood. Sequenced by immunoSEQ multiplex PCR; TCRdb stores in-frame clones only, minus some. The data show approximately 50,000 clones, roughly 82% seen once. Sample: blood. The receptors stem from a person aged 18-70 years in good health.

The chain couples TRBV11-2 to TRBJ1-1; possible D gene TRBD1, 5 bases. V was clipped by 3 bases and J by 7 bases, with 12 bases between them. Germline loops: CDR1 SGHAT, CDR2 FQNNGV. The CDR3 spans 13 residues. CDR3: CASSFGGENEAFF. In DNA form, the CDR3 reads TGTGCCAGCAGCTTCGGAGGGGAAAATGAAGCTTTCTTT.

This chain uses TRBV6-1 with TRBJ1-2; no firm D call. The CDR3 has 12 residues. The germline CDR1 and CDR2 sequences are MNHNS and SASEGT. The ends were cut back, 2 bases at V and 4 bases at J, with 5 bases in the middle. CDR3: CASSESSYGYTF. The CDR3 nucleotides are TGTGCCAGCAGTGAATCCAGCTATGGCTACACCTTC.

This chain joins TRBV25-1 and TRBJ2-5, with D uncertain. Germline V CDR1 and CDR2: MGHDK, SYGVNS. The CDR3 sequence is 16 residues long. Trimming took off 3 bases at V and 6 bases at J, with 20 bases between the two ends. In DNA, the CDR3 is TGTGCCAGCAGTGAGGATCTTGGCAGGCTAACGAAGACCCAGTACTTC. Amino acids: CASSEDLGRLTKTQYF.

The V call is TRBV2, the J call TRBJ1-4; D perhaps matches TRBD1 (5 bases). V lost 5 bases, J lost 4 bases, and 11 bases lay in between. Germline CDR1 SNHLY, CDR2 FYNNEI. The CDR3 runs to 14 residues. CDR3 loop: CASSIQGVNEKLFF. The CDR3 DNA follows: TGTGCCAGCAGTATCCAGGGTGTTAATGAAAAACTGTTTTTT.

Relative to its sample, this clone is medium-sized. This same CDR3 is encoded by further DNA sequences in the sample. The V and J genes are TRBV11-2 and TRBJ1-1; a weak D match, TRBD1 (6 bases). The CDR3 extends over 13 amino acids. Germline V CDR1 and CDR2: SGHAT, FQNNGV. Trimming left V 3 bases short and J 3 bases short, with 8 bases between. The DNA of the CDR3 is TGTGCCAGCAGCTTGCAGGGGTACACTGAAGCTTTCTTT. This encodes CASSLQGYTEAFF.

V gene TRBV30 combines with J gene TRBJ1-3, with D hard to call. V lost 0 bases, J lost 0 bases, and 6 bases lay in between. Germline lookup yields CDR1 GTSNPN and CDR2 SVGIG (reference sequence). This CDR3 is built from 14 residues. The CDR3 nucleotides read TGTGCCTGGAGTGTCGACACCTCTGGAAACACCATATATTTT. Encoded protein: CAWSVDTSGNTIYF. Full variable domain (missing parts from reference TRBV30 and TRBJ1-3): SQTIHQWPATLVQPVGSPLSLECTVEGTSNPNLYWYRQAAGRGLQLLFYSVGIGQISSEVPQNLSASRPQDRQFILSSKKLLLSDSGFYLCAWSVDTSGNTIYFGEGSWLTVV.

The rearrangement joins TRBV5-1 to TRBJ2-1, with unresolved D. V gave up 4 bases and J gave up 8 bases, with 16 bases separating them. Germline CDR1 is SGHRS and CDR2 is YFSETQ. The CDR3 length is 14 residues. The DNA of the CDR3 is TGCGCCAGCAGCCCCGGCCAAGGGCGTCATGAGCAGTTCTTC. It encodes CASSPGQGRHEQFF.

V gene TRBV6-6 combines with J gene TRBJ1-2; possibly TRBD1 for D (5 bases). V lost 6 bases, J lost 5 bases, and 19 bases lay in between. CDR3 length equals 15 residues. Germline CDR1 reads MNHNY; CDR2 reads SVGAGI (reference sequence). The CDR3 region is CASSGSGTSFYGYTF. DNA for the CDR3: TGTGCCAGCAGCGGGTCCGGGACCTCATTTTATGGCTACACCTTC.

This rearrangement joins TRBV19 to TRBJ1-2; 8 bases match TRBD1. CDR1 is LNHDA and CDR2 is SQIVND in the germline V gene (reference sequence). After removal of 8 bases from V and 5 bases from J, the junction contained 7 bases not matched to a gene. This CDR3 has 13 residues. CDR3 in amino acids: CASVDRGRYGYTF. The DNA for the CDR3 is TGTGCCAGTGTTGACAGGGGTAGATATGGCTACACCTTC.

The chain employs TRBV12-5 and TRBJ1-2; TRBD1 matches 7 bases. V lost 6 bases to trimming and J lost 4 bases; unmatched junction nucleotides: 5. CDR3 length equals 13 residues. Germline V CDR1 and CDR2: LGHNT, FRNRAP. The CDR3 here is CASGDRELYGYTF. DNA for the CDR3: TGTGCTAGTGGCGACAGGGAGCTCTATGGCTACACCTTC.

This clone has only a few counts. The CDR3, as DNA: TGTGCCAGCAGCTCGGAGGGTACTGGCTACACCTTC. Encoded protein: CASSSEGTGYTF. The rearrangement uses TRBV11-2 and TRBJ1-2; D remains unclear. CDR1 and CDR2 from the germline V gene are SGHAT and FQNNGV. Between the trimmed V and J ends, which lost 4 bases and 7 bases, there was a span of 10 bases. The CDR3 consists of 12 residues.

Concerning this clone itself: An end of the junction differs from the germline gene, which may be a read error. The sample holds other DNA sequences that translate to the same CDR3. The chain couples TRBV19 to TRBJ1-2; tentative D call: TRBD1 (6 bases). This CDR3 spans 15 amino acids. Germline assignment: CDR1 LNHDA and CDR2 SQIVND (reference sequence). The CDR3 DNA reads as TGCGCCAGTAGTGTCACCAGGGGAGGGGCGCGTGGCTACACCTTC. Amino acid sequence: CASSVTRGGARGYTF.

This chain connects TRBV5-4 to TRBJ2-5, with D perhaps TRBD2 (6 bases). This CDR3 is built from 14 residues. V was pared by 3 bases and J by 7 bases, with 16 bases between. CDR1 is SGHNT, CDR2 YYREEE, per germline (reference sequence). The CDR3: CASSSGLPAGTQYF. CDR3 in DNA: TGTGCCAGCAGCTCGGGACTCCCGGCCGGGACCCAGTACTTC.

The sample holds many counts of this clone. The CDR3 protein is CASSSGVHEQYF. The CDR3 nucleotides read TGCGCCAGCAGCTCAGGAGTCCACGAGCAGTACTTC. V gene TRBV5-1 combines with J gene TRBJ2-7, with D uncertain. V was cut by 3 bases and J by 5 bases, with 9 bases left in between. Germline V gene data show CDR1 as SGHRS and CDR2 as YFSETQ. The CDR3 sequence is 12 residues long.

This rearrangement joins TRBV5-1 to TRBJ2-2; the D gene is possibly TRBD1 (5 bases). Germline assignment: CDR1 SGHRS and CDR2 YFSETQ. Trimming cost V 7 bases and J 7 bases, with 11 bases left between them. The CDR3 totals 12 residues. CDR3 DNA sequence: TGCGCCAGCGCCCAGGGTGACGGGGAGCTGTTTTTT. Its protein is CASAQGDGELFF.

The chain joins TRBV6-5 to TRBJ2-1, with 9 nucleotides matching TRBD2. Unmatched junction bases numbered 5, after V lost 3 bases and J lost 8 bases. The CDR3 length is 14 residues. CDR1 and CDR2 from the germline V gene are MNHEY and SVGAGI. Here the CDR3 DNA reads TGTGCCAGCAGTTATCGTAGCGGGAGCGATGAGCAGTTCTTC. Protein sequence: CASSYRSGSDEQFF.

The chain uses TRBV2 and TRBJ1-6; 11 bases agree with TRBD1. Germline trimming cut 6 bases from V and 14 bases from J; bases unmatched to any gene: 12. The CDR3 contains 15 residues. Germline V gene sequence: CDR1 SNHLY, CDR2 FYNNEI. This CDR3 reads CASRRGTGGPSALHF. CDR3 nucleotides: TGTGCCAGCAGGAGGGGGACAGGGGGACCCTCGGCCCTCCACTTT.

The V call is TRBV5-1, the J call TRBJ1-1, with 7 nucleotides matching TRBD1. CDR1 and CDR2 (germline): SGHRS, YFSETQ. V shed 1 base, J shed 1 base, and the junction held 1 base outside the gene matches. The CDR3 loop spans 14 amino acids. CDR3 protein: CASSLRTGNTEAFF. The CDR3 DNA reads TGCGCCAGCAGCTTGCGGACAGGGAACACTGAAGCTTTCTTT.

The chain recombines TRBV4-1 with TRBJ2-4; D not resolved. Germline loops: CDR1 MGHRA, CDR2 YSYEKL. V lost 0 bases and J 8 bases, leaving 8 bases between the germline ends. The CDR3 runs 13 residues. The CDR3 sequence is CASSQEPPHIQYF. The DNA of the CDR3 is TGCGCCAGCAGCCAAGAACCCCCACACATTCAGTACTTC.

This clone was counted once. Other DNA sequences in the same sample also yield this CDR3. The rearrangement joins TRBV4-1 to TRBJ2-3, with TRBD1 as a possible D gene (6 bases). The ends were cut back, 3 bases at V and 1 base at J, with 8 bases in the middle. Germline CDR1 MGHRA, CDR2 YSYEKL. The CDR3 contains 14 residues. The CDR3 loop reads CASSQRTGTDTQYF. The CDR3 DNA sequence: TGCGCCAGCAGCCAGCGGACAGGCACAGATACGCAGTATTTT.

CDR3 nucleotide sequence: TGTGCCAGCAGCCCACGGGACGATCTCAAGGCAGATACGCAGTATTTT. Translating it yields CASSPRDDLKADTQYF. The chain uses TRBV9 and TRBJ2-3; D may be TRBD1 or TRBD2 (5 bases each). This CDR3 has 16 residues. V lost 4 bases, J lost 4 bases, and 19 bases lay in between. Germline lookup yields CDR1 SGDLS and CDR2 YYNGEE.